This T cell receptor beta chain was observed in a study of blood T cell repertoires in COVID-19. Study at large: Acute and convalescent COVID-19 samples came from the United States, Italy and Spain. Nucleic acid was either cDNA or gDNA, and it came from T cells, B-cell-depleted T cells, or PBMCs.

The table came from immunoSEQ multiplex PCR; TCRdb's copy has only in-frame clones and leaves some out. The sample lists about 420,000 clones; roughly 89% were seen once. Deletions cut 6 bases from V and 3 bases from J, with 10 bases between. Germline V lookup: CDR1 KGHDR, CDR2 SFDVKD. The CDR3 is made up of 13 amino acids. Patients of the Seattle cohort, enrolled during active infection, were followed longitudinally. This chain uses TRBV24-1 with TRBJ1-1; D may be TRBD1 (5 bases). The receptor was derived from a man between 18 and 29 years old with COVID-19, enrolled during active disease. The sequenced sample was peripheral blood. In nucleotides, the CDR3 is TGTGCCACCAGTAGGGACTCAGACACTGAAGCTTTCTTT. As protein: CATSRDSDTEAFF.